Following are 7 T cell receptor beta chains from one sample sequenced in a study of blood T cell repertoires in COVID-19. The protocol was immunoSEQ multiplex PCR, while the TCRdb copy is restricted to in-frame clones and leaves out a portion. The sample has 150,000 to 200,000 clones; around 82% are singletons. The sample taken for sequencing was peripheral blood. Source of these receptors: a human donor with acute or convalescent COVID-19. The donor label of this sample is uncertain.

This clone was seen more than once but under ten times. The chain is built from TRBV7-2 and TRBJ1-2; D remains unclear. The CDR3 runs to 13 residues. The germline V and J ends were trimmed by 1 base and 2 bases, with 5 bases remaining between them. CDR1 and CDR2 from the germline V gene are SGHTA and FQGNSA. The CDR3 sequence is CASSLGENYGYTF. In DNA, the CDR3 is TGTGCCAGCAGCTTAGGCGAGAACTATGGCTACACCTTC.

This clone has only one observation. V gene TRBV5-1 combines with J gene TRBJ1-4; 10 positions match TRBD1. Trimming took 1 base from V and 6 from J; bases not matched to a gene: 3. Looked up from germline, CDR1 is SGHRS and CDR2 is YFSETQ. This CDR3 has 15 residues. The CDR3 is CASSLTGQGDEKLFF. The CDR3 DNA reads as TGCGCCAGCAGCTTGACCGGACAGGGGGATGAAAAACTGTTTTTT. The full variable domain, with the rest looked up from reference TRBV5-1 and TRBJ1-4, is KAGVTQTPRYLIKTRGQQVTLSCSPISGHRSVSWYQQTPGQGLQFLFEYFSETQRNKGNFPGRFSGRQFSNSRSEMNVSTLELGDSALYLCASSLTGQGDEKLFFGSGTQLSVL.

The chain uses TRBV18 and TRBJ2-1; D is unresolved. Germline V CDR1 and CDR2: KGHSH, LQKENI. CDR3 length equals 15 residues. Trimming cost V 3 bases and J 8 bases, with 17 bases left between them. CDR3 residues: CASSPPETHQDEQFF. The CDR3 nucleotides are TGTGCCAGCTCACCCCCTGAGACGCATCAGGATGAGCAGTTCTTC.

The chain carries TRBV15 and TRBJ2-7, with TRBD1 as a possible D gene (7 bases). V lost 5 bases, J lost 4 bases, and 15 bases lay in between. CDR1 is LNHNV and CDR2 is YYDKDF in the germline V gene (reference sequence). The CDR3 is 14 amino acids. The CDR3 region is CATSPRGVAYEQYF. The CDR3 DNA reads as TGTGCCACCAGCCCCAGGGGGGTCGCGTACGAGCAGTACTTC.

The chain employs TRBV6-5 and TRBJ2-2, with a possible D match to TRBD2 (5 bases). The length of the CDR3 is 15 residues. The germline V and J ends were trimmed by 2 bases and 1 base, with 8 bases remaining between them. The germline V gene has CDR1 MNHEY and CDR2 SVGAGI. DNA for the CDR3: TGTGCCAGCAGTTACGCAGGAGGGAACACCGGGGAGCTGTTTTTT. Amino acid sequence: CASSYAGGNTGELFF.

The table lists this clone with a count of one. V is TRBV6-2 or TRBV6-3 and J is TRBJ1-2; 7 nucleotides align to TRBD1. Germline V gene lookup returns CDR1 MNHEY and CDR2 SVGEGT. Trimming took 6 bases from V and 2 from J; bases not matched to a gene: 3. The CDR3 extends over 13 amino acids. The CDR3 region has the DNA TGTGCCAGCAGCTTGACAGGGAACTATGGCTACACCTTC. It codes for CASSLTGNYGYTF.

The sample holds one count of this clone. CDR3: CASKRSQQGRYGYTF. The CDR3 DNA sequence: TGTGCCAGCAAACGTTCCCAACAGGGACGCTATGGCTACACCTTC. The V gene is TRBV2, the J gene TRBJ1-2, with D possibly matching TRBD1 (6 bases). Trimming removed 7 bases at V and 4 bases at J, with 19 bases between. Germline CDR1 is SNHLY and CDR2 is FYNNEI. The CDR3 totals 15 residues.